A single T cell receptor beta chain is shown here with its context. The CDR3 runs to 13 residues. Trimming took off 0 bases at V and 8 bases at J, with 10 bases between the two ends. Germline values: CDR1 MNHEY, CDR2 SVGAGI. These data come from a study of PD-L1 blockade in urothelial cancer. The repertoire was sequenced with immunoSEQ multiplex PCR; TCRdb's copy has only in-frame clones and lacks some. This sample has about 84,000 clones, with 82% found just once. V gene TRBV6-5 combines with J gene TRBJ1-2; D not certain. The sample in question was PBMCs, obtained around atezolizumab (anti-PD-L1) treatment. This receptor was obtained from a man aged 70-80 years with urothelial cancer. This CDR3 reads CASSYSGGYGYTF. The CDR3 DNA sequence: TGTGCCAGCAGTTACTCTGGAGGGTACGGCTACACCTTC.